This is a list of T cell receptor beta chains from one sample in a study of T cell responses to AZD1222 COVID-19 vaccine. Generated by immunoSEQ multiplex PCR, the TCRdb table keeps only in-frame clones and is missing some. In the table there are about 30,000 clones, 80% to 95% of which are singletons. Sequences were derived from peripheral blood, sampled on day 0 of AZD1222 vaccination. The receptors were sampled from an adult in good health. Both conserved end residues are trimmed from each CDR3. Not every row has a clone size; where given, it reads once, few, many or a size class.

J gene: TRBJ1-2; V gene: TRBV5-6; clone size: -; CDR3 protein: ASSVDRVANGYT
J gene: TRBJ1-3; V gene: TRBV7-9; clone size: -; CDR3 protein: ASSSIAGTVVSGNTIY
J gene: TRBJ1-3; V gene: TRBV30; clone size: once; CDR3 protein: AWAGQGSLGNTIY
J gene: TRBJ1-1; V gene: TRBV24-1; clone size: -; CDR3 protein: ATSDLNQGAHTEAF
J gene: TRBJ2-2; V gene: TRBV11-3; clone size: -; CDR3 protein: ASSLGQGRTGELF
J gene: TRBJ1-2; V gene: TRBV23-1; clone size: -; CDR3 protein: ASRPGHPNYGYT
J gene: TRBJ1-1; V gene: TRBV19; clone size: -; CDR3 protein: ASSSRQGKNTEAF
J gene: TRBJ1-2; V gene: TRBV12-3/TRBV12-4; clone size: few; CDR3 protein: ASSFTGNYGYT
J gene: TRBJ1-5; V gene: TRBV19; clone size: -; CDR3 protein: ASSMGRTGSNQPQH
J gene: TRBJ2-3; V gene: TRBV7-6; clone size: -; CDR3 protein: ASSLDSGGATDTQY
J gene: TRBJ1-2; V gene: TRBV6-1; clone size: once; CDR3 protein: ASSEDVKVAGYT
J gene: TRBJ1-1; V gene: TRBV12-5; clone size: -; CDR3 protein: ASGLASGVSNTEAF
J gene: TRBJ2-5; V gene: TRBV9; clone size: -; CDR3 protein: ASSALIGGETQY
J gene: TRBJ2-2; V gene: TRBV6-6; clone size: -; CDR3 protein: ASSRGLTGELF
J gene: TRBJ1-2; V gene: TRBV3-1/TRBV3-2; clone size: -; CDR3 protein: ASSRDRGRSYT
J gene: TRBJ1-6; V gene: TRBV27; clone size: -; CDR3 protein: ASRDRGAYNSPLH
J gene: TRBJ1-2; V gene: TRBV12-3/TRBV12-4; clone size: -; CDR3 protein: ASSLDNRGGYT
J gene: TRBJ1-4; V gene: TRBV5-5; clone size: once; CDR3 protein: ASTLGGPGEKLF
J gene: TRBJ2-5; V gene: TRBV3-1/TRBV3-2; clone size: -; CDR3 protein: ASSPGLVVWETQY
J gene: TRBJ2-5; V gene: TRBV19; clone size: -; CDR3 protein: ASSTQETQY
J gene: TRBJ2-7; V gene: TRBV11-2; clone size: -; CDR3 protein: ASSLLFGSYEQY
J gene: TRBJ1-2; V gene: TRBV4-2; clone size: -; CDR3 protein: ASSQSDRAAGYT
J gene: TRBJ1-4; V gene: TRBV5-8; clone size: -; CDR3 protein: ASSLQELF
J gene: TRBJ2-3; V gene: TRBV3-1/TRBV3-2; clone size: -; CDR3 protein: ASSQEWAASTDTQY
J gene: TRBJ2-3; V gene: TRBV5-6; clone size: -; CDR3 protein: ASSLAGMTDTQY
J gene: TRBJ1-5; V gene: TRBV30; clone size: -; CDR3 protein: AWSGPYSNQPQH
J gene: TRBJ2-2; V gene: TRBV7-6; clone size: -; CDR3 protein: ASSLESGTVPTGELF
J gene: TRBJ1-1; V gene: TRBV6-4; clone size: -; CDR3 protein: ASSDSGGREAF
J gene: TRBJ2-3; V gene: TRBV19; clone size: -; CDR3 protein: ATIGTNTDTQY
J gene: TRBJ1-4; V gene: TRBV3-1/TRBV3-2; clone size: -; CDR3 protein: ASSGWTGRDEKLF
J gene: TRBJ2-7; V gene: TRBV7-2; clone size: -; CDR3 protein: ASRSMGQAMSEQY
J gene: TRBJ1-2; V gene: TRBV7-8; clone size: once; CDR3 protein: ASSLSHGYT
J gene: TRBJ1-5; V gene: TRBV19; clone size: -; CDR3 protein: ASSIVLGGQPQH
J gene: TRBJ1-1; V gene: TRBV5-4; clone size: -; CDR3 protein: ASSLETGDTKAF
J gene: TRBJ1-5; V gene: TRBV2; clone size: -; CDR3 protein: ASINLQGQPQH
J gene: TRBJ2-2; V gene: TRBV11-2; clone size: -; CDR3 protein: ASSPWGGLTGELF
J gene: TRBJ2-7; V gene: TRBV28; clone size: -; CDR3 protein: ASRPPGQTYEQY
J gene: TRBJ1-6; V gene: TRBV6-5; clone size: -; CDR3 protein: ASTGLANSPLH
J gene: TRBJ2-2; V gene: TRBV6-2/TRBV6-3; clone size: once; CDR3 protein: ASSLRRLANTGELF
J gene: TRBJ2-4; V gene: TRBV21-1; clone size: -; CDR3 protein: ASSTGTSGGRLAKNIQY
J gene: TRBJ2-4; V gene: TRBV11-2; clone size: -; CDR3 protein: ASSLEYSGPY
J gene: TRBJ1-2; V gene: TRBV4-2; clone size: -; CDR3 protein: ASAQDIGAGYT
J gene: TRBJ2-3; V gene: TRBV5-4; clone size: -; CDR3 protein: ASSRGGNTDTQY
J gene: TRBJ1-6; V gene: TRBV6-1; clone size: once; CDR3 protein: ASSEFTPSSYNSPLH
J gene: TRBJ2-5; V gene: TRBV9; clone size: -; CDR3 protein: ASSRGLKETQY
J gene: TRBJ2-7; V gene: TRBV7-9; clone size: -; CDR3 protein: ASTLGGDYEQY
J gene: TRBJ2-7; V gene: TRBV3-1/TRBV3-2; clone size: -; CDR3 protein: ASSQDYWGLTYEQY
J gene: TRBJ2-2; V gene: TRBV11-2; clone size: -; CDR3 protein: ASSLYGGGVVTGELF
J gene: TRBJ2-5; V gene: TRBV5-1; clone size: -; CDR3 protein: ASSLDRSRGETQY
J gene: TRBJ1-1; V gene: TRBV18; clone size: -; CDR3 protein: ASSPAVGTVNTEAF
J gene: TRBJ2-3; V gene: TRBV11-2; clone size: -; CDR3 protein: ATASDGTDTQY
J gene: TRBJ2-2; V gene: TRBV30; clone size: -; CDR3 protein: AWRQGNTGELF
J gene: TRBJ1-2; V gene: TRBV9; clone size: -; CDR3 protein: ASSVGMGQGANYGYT
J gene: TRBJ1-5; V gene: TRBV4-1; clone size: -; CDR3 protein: ASSKRTARSLTQH
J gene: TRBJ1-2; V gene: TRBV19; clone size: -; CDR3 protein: ASTPTDRINYGYT
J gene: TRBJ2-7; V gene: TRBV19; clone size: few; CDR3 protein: ASSILRGYEQY
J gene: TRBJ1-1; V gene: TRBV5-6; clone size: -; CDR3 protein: ASSLPDRPNTEAF